These 18 T cell receptor beta chains originate from one sample sequenced in a study of cytomegalovirus exposure and HLA in healthy donors. The method was immunoSEQ multiplex PCR; TCRdb's version includes in-frame clones alone and lacks a portion of them. Of hundreds of thousands of clones in the sample, 80% to 90% were seen once. The sample consisted of PBMCs. The receptors originated from a woman aged 18-29 years in good health and CMV-seronegative.

The chain has TRBV6-5 and TRBJ2-3; TRBD2 matches 9 bases. The CDR3 length is 15 residues. The germline gives CDR1 MNHEY, CDR2 SVGAGI. V shed 5 bases, J shed 1 base, and the junction held 4 bases outside the gene matches. The CDR3 coding sequence is TGTGCCAGCAGTGCAGGGACTAGCCGCACAGATACGCAGTATTTT. Amino acid sequence: CASSAGTSRTDTQYF.

This clone has just a few counts. The chain uses TRBV6-1 and TRBJ1-5; the D gene is possibly TRBD1 (6 bases). The CDR3 spans 13 residues. The germline V gene has CDR1 MNHNS and CDR2 SASEGT. The V gene lost 5 bases and the J gene lost 4 bases, with 9 bases spanning the gap. Here the CDR3 DNA reads TGTGCCAGCAGTAAACAGGGAAATCAGCCCCAGCATTTT. It yields the protein CASSKQGNQPQHF.

The V call is TRBV5-4, the J call TRBJ2-7, with a tentative D call TRBD2 (5 bases). This CDR3 is 14 amino acids long. Germline V gene lookup returns CDR1 SGHNT and CDR2 YYREEE (reference sequence). The germline V and J ends were trimmed by 3 bases and 2 bases, with 12 bases remaining between them. Here the CDR3 DNA reads TGTGCCAGCAGCTCGGGGTTTTTCACCTACGAGCAGTACTTC. It translates to CASSSGFFTYEQYF.

The V gene is TRBV6-1, the J gene TRBJ1-5; a possible D gene is TRBD1 (6 bases). This CDR3 has 17 residues. Germline V CDR1 and CDR2: MNHNS, SASEGT. V was pared by 1 base and J by 0 bases, with 13 bases between. The CDR3 DNA reads TGTGCCAGCAGTGAAGGTAGGGGGGGTAGTAGCAATCAGCCCCAGCATTTT. It translates to CASSEGRGGSSNQPQHF.

This clone was counted a few times. This rearrangement joins TRBV28 to TRBJ1-6; D is ambiguous. The CDR3 runs 13 residues. Trimming removed 3 bases at V and 7 bases at J, with 7 bases between. Germline values: CDR1 MDHEN, CDR2 SYDVKM. The DNA for the CDR3 is TGTGCCAGCAGTTTCGGAGGGAATTCACCCCTCCACTTT. It codes for CASSFGGNSPLHF.

This clone was detected only a few times. V and J are TRBV15 and TRBJ1-3, with D possibly matching TRBD1 (6 bases). Germline V CDR1 and CDR2: LNHNV, YYDKDF (reference sequence). Trimming cost V 0 bases and J 0 bases, with 12 bases left between them. This CDR3 is built from 17 residues. The CDR3 DNA reads TGTGCCACCAGCAGAGACGACAGGTCTAACTCTGGAAACACCATATATTTT. Protein sequence: CATSRDDRSNSGNTIYF.

The chain recombines TRBV7-6 with TRBJ2-5; D is possibly TRBD1 (6 bases). Germline CDR1 SGHVS, CDR2 FNYEAQ. The CDR3 consists of 14 residues. The V end lost 2 bases, the J end lost 5 bases, and 12 bases lay between the germline ends. DNA of the CDR3: TGTGCCAGCAGCTTAAGTCAGGGGACGGAGACCCAGTACTTC. This encodes CASSLSQGTETQYF.

Here the CDR3 reads CASSQVGSGREHEQYF. Written as DNA, the CDR3 is TGCGCCAGCAGCCAAGTCGGGAGCGGGAGGGAGCACGAGCAGTACTTC. The V call is TRBV4-1, the J call TRBJ2-7, with TRBD2 identical over 10 bases. The V gene's germline CDR1 is MGHRA and CDR2 YSYEKL. This CDR3 is built from 16 residues. J lost 5 bases, V lost 1 base, and 8 bases had no gene match.

The rearrangement links TRBV27 to TRBJ2-5; possibly TRBD1 for D (6 bases). V lost 8 bases to trimming and J lost 5 bases, with 24 bases between them. Germline V gene data show CDR1 as MNHEY and CDR2 as SMNVEV (reference sequence). The CDR3 is 16 residues long. For the CDR3, the DNA is TGTGCCAGCGCGCCCTGGACAGTACCCGCGGTGGAGACCCAGTACTTC. Its translation: CASAPWTVPAVETQYF.

The rearrangement links TRBV5-1 to TRBJ1-2, with 8 bases fitting TRBD1. CDR3 size: 13 residues. The junction had 7 bases not matched to a gene; V was cut back by 4 bases and J by 8 bases. CDR1 is SGHRS and CDR2 is YFSETQ in the germline V gene. CDR3: CASSPDRDGGYTF. CDR3 coding DNA: TGCGCCAGCAGCCCGGACAGGGATGGAGGCTACACCTTC.

The chain links TRBV30 to TRBJ2-1; D possibly corresponds to TRBD2 (5 bases). The V end lost 0 bases, the J end lost 8 bases, and 14 bases lay between the germline ends. The CDR3 is 14 residues long. CDR1 is GTSNPN, CDR2 SVGIG, per germline (reference sequence). CDR3 coding DNA: TGTGCCTGGAGTGTGAGAGGGCCGTTGCATGAGCAGTTCTTC. Protein: CAWSVRGPLHEQFF. Using reference TRBV30 and TRBJ2-1 for the parts outside the CDR3, the full variable domain is SQTIHQWPATLVQPVGSPLSLECTVEGTSNPNLYWYRQAAGRGLQLLFYSVGIGQISSEVPQNLSASRPQDRQFILSSKKLLLSDSGFYLCAWSVRGPLHEQFFGPGTRLTVL.

This clone appeared once. The chain links TRBV7-9 to TRBJ1-1; D is uncertain. Germline CDR1 and CDR2: SEHNR and FQNEAQ (reference sequence). Trimming cost V 5 bases and J 5 bases, with 12 bases left between them. This CDR3 comprises 13 residues. CDR3 in DNA: TGTGCCAGCAGCCCCGAAGGCGGGACTGAAGCTTTCTTT. This gives the protein CASSPEGGTEAFF.

The chain combines TRBV5-5 with TRBJ1-2; perhaps TRBD1 as D (5 bases). Germline assignment: CDR1 SGHKS and CDR2 YYEKEE (reference sequence). The length of the CDR3 is 16 residues. The V end was cut by 3 bases, the J end by 4 bases, with 19 bases between. The CDR3 loop is CASSSGNPGMAYGYTF. The CDR3 nucleotides are TGTGCCAGCAGCTCGGGCAACCCAGGGATGGCCTATGGCTACACCTTC.

This clone was detected once. The gene calls are TRBV2 and TRBJ1-5, with 8 bases that match TRBD1. The ends lost 3 bases at V and 2 bases at J; junction bases unmatched: 9. The CDR3 consists of 17 residues. Germline CDR1 reads SNHLY; CDR2 reads FYNNEI. The CDR3 DNA is TGTGCCAGCAGTGACCCCTTGACAGGGGTGGGCAATCAGCCCCAGCATTTT. Its translation: CASSDPLTGVGNQPQHF.

The chain is built from TRBV4-1 and TRBJ2-7; 8 bases are shared with TRBD1. CDR3 length: 19 amino acids. The J segment lost 0 bases and the V segment lost 1 base, leaving 14 bases of the junction unmatched. Germline CDR1 MGHRA, CDR2 YSYEKL. CDR3 protein: CASSQAPDRVHHISYEQYF. As DNA, the CDR3 is TGCGCCAGCAGCCAAGCCCCGGACAGGGTGCACCACATCTCCTACGAGCAGTACTTC.

CDR3 sequence reads: CASSFWTGSSFQTQYF. The CDR3 DNA reads TGTGCCAGCAGTTTTTGGACAGGGTCCAGTTTTCAGACCCAGTACTTC. V usage is TRBV27 and J usage is TRBJ2-5, with TRBD1 identical over 8 bases. Trimming took 3 bases from V and 6 from J; bases not matched to a gene: 12. The CDR3 runs 16 residues. CDR1 and CDR2 from the germline V gene are MNHEY and SMNVEV (reference sequence).

The genes are TRBV6-5 and TRBJ2-1, with 10 bases lining up with TRBD1. Per the germline V gene, CDR1 is MNHEY and CDR2 is SVGAGI. The ends lost 5 bases at V and 9 bases at J; junction bases unmatched: 10. The CDR3 totals 15 residues. CDR3 sequence (DNA): TGTGCCAGCAGTAGCGGGACAGGGGAACCGGGTGAGCAGTTCTTC. Encoded protein: CASSSGTGEPGEQFF.

This clone was found a few times. The CDR3 DNA sequence: TGTGCCAGCAGCTTCGGGAGGGACTATGGCTACACCTTC. Translating gives CASSFGRDYGYTF. The V and J genes are TRBV7-2 and TRBJ1-2; no clear D. V was clipped by 3 bases and J by 3 bases, with 8 bases between them. CDR3 size: 13 residues. Germline CDR1 reads SGHTA; CDR2 reads FQGNSA.